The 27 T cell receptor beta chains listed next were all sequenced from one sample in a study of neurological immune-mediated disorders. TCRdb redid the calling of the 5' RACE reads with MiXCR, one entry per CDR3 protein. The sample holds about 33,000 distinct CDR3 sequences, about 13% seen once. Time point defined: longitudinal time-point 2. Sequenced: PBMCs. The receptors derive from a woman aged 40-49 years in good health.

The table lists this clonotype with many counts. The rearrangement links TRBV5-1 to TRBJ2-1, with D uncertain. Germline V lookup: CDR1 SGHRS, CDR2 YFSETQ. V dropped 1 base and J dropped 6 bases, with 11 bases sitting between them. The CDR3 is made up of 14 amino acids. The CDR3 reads CASSLSVITNEQFF. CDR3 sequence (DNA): TGCGCCAGCAGCTTGTCGGTAATTACCAATGAGCAGTTCTTC.

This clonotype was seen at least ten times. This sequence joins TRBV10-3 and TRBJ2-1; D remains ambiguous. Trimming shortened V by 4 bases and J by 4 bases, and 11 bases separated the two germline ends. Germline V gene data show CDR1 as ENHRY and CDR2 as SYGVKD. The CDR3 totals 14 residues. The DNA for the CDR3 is TGTGCCATCAGTGGTCGGTCTAGTTACAATGAGCAGTTCTTC. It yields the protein CAISGRSSYNEQFF.

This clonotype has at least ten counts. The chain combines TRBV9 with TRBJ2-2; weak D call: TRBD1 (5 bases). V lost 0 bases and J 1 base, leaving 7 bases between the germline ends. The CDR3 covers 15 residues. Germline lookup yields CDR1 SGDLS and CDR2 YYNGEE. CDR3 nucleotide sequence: TGTGCCAGCAGCGTAGGACAGATGAACACCGGGGAGCTGTTTTTT. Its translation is CASSVGQMNTGELFF.

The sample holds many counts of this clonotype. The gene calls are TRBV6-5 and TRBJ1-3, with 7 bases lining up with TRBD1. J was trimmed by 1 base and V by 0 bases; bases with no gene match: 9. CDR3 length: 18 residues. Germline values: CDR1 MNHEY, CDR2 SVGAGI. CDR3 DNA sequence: TGTGCCAGCAGTTACTCGTTCAGGGGGACCGGATCTGGAAACACCATATATTTT. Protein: CASSYSFRGTGSGNTIYF.

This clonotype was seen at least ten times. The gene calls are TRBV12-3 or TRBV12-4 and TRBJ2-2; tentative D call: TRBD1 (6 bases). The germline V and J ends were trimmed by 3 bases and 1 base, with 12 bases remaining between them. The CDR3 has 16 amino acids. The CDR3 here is CASSFFLTGNTGELFF. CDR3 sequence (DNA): TGTGCCAGCAGTTTCTTCCTGACAGGGAACACCGGGGAGCTGTTTTTT.

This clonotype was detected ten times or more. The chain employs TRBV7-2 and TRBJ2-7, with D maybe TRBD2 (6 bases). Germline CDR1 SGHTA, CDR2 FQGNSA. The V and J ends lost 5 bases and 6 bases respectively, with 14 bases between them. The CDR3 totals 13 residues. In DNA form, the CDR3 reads TGTGCCAGCAGCCCCGAGAACGGGAGCGAGCAGTACTTC. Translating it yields CASSPENGSEQYF.

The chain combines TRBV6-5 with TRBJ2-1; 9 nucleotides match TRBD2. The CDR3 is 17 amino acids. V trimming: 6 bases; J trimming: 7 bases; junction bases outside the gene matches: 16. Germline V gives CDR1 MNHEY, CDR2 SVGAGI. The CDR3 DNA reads TGTGCCAGCAGCTCCCGGGGAGCGGGGGGCCCTGGGAATGAGCAGTTCTTC. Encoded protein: CASSSRGAGGPGNEQFF.

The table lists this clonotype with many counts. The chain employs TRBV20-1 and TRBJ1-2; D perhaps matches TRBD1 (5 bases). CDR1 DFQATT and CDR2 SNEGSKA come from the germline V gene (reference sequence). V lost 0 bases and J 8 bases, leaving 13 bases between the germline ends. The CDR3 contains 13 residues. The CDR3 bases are TGCAGTGCTAGAGATGCGGGGGTCAGAGGCTACACCTTC. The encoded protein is CSARDAGVRGYTF.

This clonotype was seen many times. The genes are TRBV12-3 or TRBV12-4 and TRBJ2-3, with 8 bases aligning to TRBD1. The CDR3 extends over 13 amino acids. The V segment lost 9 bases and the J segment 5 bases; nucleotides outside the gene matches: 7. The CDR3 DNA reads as TGTGCCAGTCAGGGGGCGCAGGTAGATACGCAGTATTTT. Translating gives CASQGAQVDTQYF.

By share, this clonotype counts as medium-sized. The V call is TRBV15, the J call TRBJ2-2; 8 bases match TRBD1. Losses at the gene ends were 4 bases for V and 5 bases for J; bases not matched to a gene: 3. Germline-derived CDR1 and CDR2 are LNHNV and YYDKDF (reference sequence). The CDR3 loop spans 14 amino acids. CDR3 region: CATSTGQDTGELFF. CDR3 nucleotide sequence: TGTGCCACCAGCACGGGACAGGATACCGGGGAGCTGTTTTTT.

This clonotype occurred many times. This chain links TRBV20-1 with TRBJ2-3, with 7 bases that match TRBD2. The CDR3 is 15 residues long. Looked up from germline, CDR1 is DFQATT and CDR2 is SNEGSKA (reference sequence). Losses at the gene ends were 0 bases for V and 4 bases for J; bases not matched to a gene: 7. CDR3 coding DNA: TGCAGTGCTAGAGATCTGGCGGGAGAGGCAGATACGCAGTATTTT. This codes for CSARDLAGEADTQYF.

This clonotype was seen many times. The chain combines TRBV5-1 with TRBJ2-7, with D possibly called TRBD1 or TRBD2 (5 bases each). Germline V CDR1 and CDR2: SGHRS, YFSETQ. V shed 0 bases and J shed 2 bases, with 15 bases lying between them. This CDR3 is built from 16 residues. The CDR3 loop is CASSLGGREGPYEQYF. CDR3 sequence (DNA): TGCGCCAGCAGCTTGGGGGGAAGAGAGGGGCCCTACGAGCAGTACTTC.

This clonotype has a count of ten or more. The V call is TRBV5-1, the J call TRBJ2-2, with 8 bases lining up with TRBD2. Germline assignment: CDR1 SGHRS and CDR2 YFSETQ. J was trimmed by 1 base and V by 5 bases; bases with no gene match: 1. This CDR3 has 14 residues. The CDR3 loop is CASSREGNTGELFF. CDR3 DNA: TGCGCCAGCAGTCGGGAGGGGAACACCGGGGAGCTGTTTTTT. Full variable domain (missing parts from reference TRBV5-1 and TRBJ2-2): KAGVTQTPRYLIKTRGQQVTLSCSPISGHRSVSWYQQTPGQGLQFLFEYFSETQRNKGNFPGRFSGRQFSNSRSEMNVSTLELGDSALYLCASSREGNTGELFFGEGSRLTVL.

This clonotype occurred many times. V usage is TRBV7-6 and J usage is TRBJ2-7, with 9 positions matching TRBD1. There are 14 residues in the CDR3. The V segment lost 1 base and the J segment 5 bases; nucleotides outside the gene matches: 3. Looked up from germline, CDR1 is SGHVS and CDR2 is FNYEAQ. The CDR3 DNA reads TGTGCCAGCAGCTTAGAGGACAGGGGTCACGAGCAGTACTTC. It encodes CASSLEDRGHEQYF.

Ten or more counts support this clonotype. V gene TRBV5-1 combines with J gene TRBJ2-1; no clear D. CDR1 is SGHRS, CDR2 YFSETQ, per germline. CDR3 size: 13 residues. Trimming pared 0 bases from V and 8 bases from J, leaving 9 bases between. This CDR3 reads CASSLAHGDEQFF. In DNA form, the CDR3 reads TGCGCCAGCAGCTTGGCGCATGGGGATGAGCAGTTCTTC.

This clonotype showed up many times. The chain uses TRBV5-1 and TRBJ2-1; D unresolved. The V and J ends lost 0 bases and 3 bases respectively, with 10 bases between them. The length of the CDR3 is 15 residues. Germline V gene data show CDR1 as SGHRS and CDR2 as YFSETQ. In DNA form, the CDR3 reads TGCGCCAGCAGCTTGGTTTCGGAAAACTACAATGAGCAGTTCTTC. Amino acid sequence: CASSLVSENYNEQFF.

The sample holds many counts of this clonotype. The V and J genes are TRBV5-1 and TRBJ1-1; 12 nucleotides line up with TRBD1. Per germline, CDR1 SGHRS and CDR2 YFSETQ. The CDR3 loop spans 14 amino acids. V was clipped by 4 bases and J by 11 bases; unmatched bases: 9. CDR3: CASSLGQGAPWAFF. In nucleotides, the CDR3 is TGCGCCAGCAGCCTGGGACAGGGGGCGCCGTGGGCTTTCTTT.

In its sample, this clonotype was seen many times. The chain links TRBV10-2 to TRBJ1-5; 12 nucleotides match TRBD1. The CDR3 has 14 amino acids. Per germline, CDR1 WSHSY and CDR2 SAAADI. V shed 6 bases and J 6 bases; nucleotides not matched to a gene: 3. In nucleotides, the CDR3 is TGCGCCAGCAGGGGGACAGGGGGCGGTCAGCCCCAGCATTTT. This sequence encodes CASRGTGGGQPQHF.

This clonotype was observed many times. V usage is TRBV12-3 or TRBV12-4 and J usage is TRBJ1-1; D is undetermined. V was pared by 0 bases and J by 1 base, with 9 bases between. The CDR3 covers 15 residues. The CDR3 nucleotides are TGTGCCAGCAGTTTAGCGCTTCCGGCGAACACTGAAGCTTTCTTT. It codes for CASSLALPANTEAFF.

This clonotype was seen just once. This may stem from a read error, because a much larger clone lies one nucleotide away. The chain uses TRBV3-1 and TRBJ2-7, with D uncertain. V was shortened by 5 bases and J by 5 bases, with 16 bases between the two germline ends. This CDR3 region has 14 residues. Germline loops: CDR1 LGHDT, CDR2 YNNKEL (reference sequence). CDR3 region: CASSKNMPPDEQYF. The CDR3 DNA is TGTGCCAGCAGCAAAAATATGCCTCCGGACGAGCAGTACTTC.

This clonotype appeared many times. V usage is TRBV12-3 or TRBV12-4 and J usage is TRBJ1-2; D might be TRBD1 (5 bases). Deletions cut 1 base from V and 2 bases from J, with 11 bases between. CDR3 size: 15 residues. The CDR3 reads CASSLEAGWNYGYTF. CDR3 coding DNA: TGTGCCAGCAGTTTAGAGGCAGGGTGGAACTATGGCTACACCTTC.

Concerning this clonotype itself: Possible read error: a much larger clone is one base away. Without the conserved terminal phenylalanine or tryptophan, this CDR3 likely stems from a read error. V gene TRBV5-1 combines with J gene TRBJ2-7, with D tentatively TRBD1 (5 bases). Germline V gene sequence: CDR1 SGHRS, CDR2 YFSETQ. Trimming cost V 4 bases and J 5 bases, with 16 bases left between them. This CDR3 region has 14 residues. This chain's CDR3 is CASSTPAGSNEQYL. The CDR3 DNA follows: TGCGCCAGCAGCACTCCCGCAGGGTCCAACGAGCAGTACCTC.

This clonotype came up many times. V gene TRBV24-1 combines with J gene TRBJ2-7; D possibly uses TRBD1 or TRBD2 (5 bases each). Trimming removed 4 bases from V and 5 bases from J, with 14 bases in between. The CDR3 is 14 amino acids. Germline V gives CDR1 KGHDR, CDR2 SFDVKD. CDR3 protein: CATSEGDLSHEQYF. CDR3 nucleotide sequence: TGTGCCACCAGTGAGGGGGATCTTTCCCACGAGCAGTACTTC.

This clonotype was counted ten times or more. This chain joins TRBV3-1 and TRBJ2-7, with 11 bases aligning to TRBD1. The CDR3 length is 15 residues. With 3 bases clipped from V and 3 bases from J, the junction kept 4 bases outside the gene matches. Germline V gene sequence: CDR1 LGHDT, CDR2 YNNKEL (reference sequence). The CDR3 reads CASSQLGTGGYEQYF. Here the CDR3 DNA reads TGTGCCAGCAGCCAGCTCGGGACAGGGGGCTACGAGCAGTACTTC.

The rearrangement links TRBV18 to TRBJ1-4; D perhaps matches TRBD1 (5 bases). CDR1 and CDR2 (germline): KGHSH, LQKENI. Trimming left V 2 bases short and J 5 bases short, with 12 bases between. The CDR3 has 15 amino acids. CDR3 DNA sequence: TGTGCCAGCTCACCAGCGGGACGGAAGAATGAAAAACTGTTTTTT. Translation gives CASSPAGRKNEKLFF. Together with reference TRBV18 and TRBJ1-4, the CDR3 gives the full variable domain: NAGVMQNPRHLVRRRGQEARLRCSPMKGHSHVYWYRQLPEEGLKFMVYLQKENIIDESGMPKERFSAEFPKEGPSILRIQQVVRGDSAAYFCASSPAGRKNEKLFFGSGTQLSVL.

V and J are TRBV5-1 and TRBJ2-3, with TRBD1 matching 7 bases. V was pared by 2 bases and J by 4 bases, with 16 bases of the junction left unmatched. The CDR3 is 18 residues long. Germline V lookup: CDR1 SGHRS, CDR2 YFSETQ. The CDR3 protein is CASSFGQEFFLSADTQYF. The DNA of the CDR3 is TGCGCCAGCAGCTTTGGACAGGAGTTTTTCTTAAGCGCAGATACGCAGTATTTT.

Written as DNA, the CDR3 is TGCGCCAGCAGCCGGGGGAATAGCGGGGCCGACGAGCAGTACTTC. This sequence encodes CASSRGNSGADEQYF. The V and J genes are TRBV4-3 and TRBJ2-7, with TRBD2 matching over 8 bases. V was pared by 4 bases and J by 5 bases, with 10 bases of the junction left unmatched. Germline V gene lookup returns CDR1 LGHNA and CDR2 YSLEER. The CDR3 is made up of 15 amino acids.